This T cell receptor beta chain emerged from a study of shared clonotypes between healthy human individuals. Study background: The study enrolled a couple of women and a few men aged 18 to 49. Study-wide points: A few donors had about 5.1% of their naive CD4 clonotypes in common. Few donors limited the genetic and exposure-history diversity represented.

Turning to this clone: Its antigen is still unknown.

Sorted subsets were amplified in replicate PCRs using around 220 ng DNA, tens of thousands of T cell genomes. The method was immunoSEQ multiplex PCR; TCRdb's version includes in-frame clones alone and lacks a portion of them. The data show 2 million to 2.5 million clones, roughly 95% seen once. Germline CDR1 and CDR2: SNHLY and FYNNEI. CDR3 length: 18 amino acids. Unmatched junction bases numbered 13, after V lost 5 bases and J lost 4 bases. The chain has TRBV2 and TRBJ2-1; 11 bases map to TRBD2. This receptor was taken from a man in his late teens or twenties in good health. Sequencing input: naive CD4+ T cells sorted from blood. The subset here: CD45RA+ positively selected. The CDR3 loop is CASSQYTSGRSGYNEQFF. The CDR3 DNA follows: TGTGCCAGCAGTCAATACACTAGCGGGAGATCGGGTTACAATGAGCAGTTCTTC.